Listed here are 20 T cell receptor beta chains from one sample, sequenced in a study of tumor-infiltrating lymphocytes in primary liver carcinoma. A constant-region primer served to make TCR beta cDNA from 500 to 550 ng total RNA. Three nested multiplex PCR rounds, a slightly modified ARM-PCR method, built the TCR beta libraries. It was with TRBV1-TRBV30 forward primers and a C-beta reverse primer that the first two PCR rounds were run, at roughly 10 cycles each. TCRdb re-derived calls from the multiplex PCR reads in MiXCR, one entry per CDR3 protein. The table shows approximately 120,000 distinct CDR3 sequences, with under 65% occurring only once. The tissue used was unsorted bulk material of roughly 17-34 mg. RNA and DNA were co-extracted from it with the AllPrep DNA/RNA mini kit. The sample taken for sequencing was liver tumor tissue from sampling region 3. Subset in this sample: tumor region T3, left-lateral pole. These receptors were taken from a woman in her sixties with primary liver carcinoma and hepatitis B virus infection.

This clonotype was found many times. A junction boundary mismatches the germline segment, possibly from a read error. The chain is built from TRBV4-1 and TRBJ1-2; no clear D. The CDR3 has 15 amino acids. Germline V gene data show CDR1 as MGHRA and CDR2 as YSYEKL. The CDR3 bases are TGCGCCAGCAGCCAAGAGATCACAGCTAACTATGGCCACACCTTC. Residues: CASSQEITANYGHTF.

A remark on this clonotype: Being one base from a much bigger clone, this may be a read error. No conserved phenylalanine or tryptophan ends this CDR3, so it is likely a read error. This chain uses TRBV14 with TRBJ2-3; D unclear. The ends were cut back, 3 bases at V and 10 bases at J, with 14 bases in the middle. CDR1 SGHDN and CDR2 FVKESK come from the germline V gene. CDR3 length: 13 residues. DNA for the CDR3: TGTGCCAGCAGCCATGAAACTTGGTCAGCGCAGTATATT. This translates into CASSHETWSAQYI.

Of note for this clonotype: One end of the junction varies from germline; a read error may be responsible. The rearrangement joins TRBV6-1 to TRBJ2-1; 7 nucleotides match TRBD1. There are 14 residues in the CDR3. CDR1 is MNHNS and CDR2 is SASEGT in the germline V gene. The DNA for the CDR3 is TGTGCCAGCAATACAGGGGCTCTGGGATCTGAGCAGTCCTTC. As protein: CASNTGALGSEQSF.

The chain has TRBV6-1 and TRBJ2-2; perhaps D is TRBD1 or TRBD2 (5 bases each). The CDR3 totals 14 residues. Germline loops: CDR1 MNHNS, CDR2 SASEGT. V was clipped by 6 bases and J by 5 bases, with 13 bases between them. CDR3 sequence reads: CASRRGPLTGELFF. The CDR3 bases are TGTGCCAGCAGGAGGGGACCGCTTACCGGGGAGCTGTTTTTT.

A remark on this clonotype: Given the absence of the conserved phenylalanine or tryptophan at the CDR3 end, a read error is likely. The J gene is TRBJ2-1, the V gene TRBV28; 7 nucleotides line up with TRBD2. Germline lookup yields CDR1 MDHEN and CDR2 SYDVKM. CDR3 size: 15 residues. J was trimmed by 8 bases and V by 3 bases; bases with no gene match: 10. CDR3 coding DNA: TGTGCCAGCAGTTTGGAGACTAGCAGGAGGGATGAGCAGTTCCTC. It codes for CASSLETSRRDEQFL.

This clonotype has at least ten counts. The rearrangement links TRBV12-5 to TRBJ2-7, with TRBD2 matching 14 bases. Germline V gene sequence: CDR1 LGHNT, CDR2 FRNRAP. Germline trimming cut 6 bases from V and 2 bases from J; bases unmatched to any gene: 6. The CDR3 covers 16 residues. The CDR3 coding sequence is TGTGCTAGTGGCACCGGGACTAGCGGGAGAGCCTACGAGCAGTACTTC. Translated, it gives CASGTGTSGRAYEQYF.

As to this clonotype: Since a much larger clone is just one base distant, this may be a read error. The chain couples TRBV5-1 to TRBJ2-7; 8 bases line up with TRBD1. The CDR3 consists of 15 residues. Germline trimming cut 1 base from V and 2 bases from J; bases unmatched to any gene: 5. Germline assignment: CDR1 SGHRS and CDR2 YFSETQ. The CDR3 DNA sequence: TGCGCCAGCAGCTTGCATCGGGGACAGGCCTACGAGCAGTACTTC. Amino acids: CASSLHRGQAYEQYF. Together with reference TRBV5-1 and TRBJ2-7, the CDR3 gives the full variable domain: KAGVTQTPRYLIKTRGQQVTLSCSPISGHRSVSWYQQTPGQGLQFLFEYFSETQRNKGNFPGRFSGRQFSNSRSEMNVSTLELGDSALYLCASSLHRGQAYEQYFGPGTRLTVT.

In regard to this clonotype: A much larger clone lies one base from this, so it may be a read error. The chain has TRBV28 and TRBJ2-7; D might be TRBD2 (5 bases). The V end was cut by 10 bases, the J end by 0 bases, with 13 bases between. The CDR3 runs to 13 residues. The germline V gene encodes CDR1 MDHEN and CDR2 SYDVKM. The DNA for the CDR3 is TGTGCCAACAGAGGAGACTACTCCTACGAGCAGTACTTC. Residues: CANRGDYSYEQYF.

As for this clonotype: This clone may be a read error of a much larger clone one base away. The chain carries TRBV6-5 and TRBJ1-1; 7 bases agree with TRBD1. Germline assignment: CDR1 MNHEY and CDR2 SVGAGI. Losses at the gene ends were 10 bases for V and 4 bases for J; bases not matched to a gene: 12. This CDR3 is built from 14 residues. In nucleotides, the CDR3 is TGTGCCAACAGGGGTAGACAGACGTTCACTGAAGCTTTCTTT. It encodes CANRGRQTFTEAFF.

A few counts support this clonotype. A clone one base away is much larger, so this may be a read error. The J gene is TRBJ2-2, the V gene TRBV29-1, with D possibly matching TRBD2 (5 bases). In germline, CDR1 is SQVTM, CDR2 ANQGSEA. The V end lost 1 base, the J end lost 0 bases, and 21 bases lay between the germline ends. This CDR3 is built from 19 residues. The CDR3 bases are TGCAGCGTTGAAGGGCCCCTGGGTAGCTGGAGGACGAACACCGGGGAGCTGTTTTTT. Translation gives CSVEGPLGSWRTNTGELFF.

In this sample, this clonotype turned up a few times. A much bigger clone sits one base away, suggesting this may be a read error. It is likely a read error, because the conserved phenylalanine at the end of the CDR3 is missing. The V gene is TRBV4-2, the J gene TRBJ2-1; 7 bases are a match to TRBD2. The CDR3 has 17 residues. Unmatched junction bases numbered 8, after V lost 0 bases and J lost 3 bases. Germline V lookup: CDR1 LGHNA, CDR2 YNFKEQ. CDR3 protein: CASSQDLVAGDYNEQFL. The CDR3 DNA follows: TGTGCCAGCAGCCAAGATCTGGTCGCGGGGGACTACAATGAGCAGTTCCTC.

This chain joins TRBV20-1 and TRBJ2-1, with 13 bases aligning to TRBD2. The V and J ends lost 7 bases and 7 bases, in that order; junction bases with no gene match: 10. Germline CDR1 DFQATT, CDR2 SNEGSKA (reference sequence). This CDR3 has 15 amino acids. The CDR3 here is CSVDGLAGVRNEQFF. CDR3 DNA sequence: TGCAGTGTCGACGGACTAGCGGGAGTTCGAAATGAGCAGTTCTTC.

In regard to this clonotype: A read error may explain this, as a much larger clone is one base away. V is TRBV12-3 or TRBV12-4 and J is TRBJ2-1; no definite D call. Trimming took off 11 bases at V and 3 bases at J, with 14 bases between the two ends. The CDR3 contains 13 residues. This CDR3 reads CAVGMSFYNEQFF. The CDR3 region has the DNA TGTGCCGTGGGCATGAGCTTCTACAATGAGCAGTTCTTC.

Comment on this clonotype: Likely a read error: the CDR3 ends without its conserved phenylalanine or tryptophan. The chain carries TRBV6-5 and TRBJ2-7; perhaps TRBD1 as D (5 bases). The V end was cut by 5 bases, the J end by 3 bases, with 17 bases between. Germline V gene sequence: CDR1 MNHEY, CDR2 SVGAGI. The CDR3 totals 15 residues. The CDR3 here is CASSTPRDSHYEQYL. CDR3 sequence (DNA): TGTGCCAGCAGTACCCCCCGTGACAGCCACTACGAGCAGTACTTA.

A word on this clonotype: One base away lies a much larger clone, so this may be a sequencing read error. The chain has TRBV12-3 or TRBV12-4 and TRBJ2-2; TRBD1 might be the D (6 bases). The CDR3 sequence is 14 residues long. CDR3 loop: CASSSTGPTGDLFF. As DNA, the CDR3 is TGTGCCAGCAGTTCGACAGGTCCTACCGGGGACCTGTTTTTT.

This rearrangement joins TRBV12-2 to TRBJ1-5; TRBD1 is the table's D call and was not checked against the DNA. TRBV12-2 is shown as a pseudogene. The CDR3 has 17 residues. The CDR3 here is CASRSNPEGQGNQPQHF. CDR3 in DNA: TGTGCAAGTCGCTCAAACCCCGAGGGACAGGGCAATCAGCCCCAGCATTTT.

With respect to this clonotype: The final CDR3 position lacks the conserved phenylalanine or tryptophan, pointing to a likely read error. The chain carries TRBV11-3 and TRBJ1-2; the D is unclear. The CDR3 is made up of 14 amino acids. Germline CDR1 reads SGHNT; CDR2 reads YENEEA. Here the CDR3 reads CASGLATVLDGYTL. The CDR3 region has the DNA TGTGCCAGCGGCTTAGCTACGGTTCTTGATGGCTACACCCTC.

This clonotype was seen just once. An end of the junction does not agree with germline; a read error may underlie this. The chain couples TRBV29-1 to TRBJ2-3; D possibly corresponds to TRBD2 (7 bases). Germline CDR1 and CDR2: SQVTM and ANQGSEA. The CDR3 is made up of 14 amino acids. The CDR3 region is CSVSGTGGTDAQYF. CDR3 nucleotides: TGCAGCGTAAGCGGGACTGGGGGCACAGATGCGCAGTATTTT.

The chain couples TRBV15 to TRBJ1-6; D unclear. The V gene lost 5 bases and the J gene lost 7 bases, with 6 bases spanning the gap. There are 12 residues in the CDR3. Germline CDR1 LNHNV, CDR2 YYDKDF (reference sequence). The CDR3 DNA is TGTGCCACCAGCCTACCAAATTCACCCCTCCACTTT. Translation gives CATSLPNSPLHF.

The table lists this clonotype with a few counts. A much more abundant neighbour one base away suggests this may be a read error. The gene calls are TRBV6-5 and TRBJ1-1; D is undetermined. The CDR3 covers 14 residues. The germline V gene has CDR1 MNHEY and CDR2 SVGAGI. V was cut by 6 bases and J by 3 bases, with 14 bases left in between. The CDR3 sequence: CASRKLDDHTEAFF. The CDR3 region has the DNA TGTGCCAGCAGAAAACTGGACGATCACACTGAAGCTTTCTTT.